This section outlines one TCR beta chain sequence together with its context. TCRdb's copy holds only in-frame clones and misses some; the assay was immunoSEQ multiplex PCR. The sample yields 150,000 to 200,000 clones, roughly 84% seen once. The record originates from a study of blood T cell repertoires in COVID-19. Across the study: The analysed material was cDNA or gDNA that came from T cells, B-cell-depleted T cells, or PBMCs.

J lost 8 bases, V lost 7 bases, and 12 bases had no gene match. CDR3 length: 14 amino acids. Germline CDR1 reads MNHEY; CDR2 reads SMNVEV (reference sequence). The sequence derives from a man aged 35 to 55 with acute or convalescent COVID-19. Sequencing used peripheral blood. This chain links TRBV27 with TRBJ1-1, with 8 bases matching TRBD1. CDR3 nucleotide sequence: TGTGCCAGCATTATACAGGGGGTGGAATACGAAGCTTTCTTT. This encodes CASIIQGVEYEAFF.